This T cell receptor (beta chain) was found in a study of cytomegalovirus exposure and HLA in healthy donors. Study overall: The 90 to 150 validation repertoires matched the roughly 700 first-cohort repertoires in platform, a later analysis reported.

Here immunoSEQ multiplex PCR was the method, and the copy in TCRdb shows in-frame clones only, minus some. The sample shows some 140,000 clones, approximately 84% of them seen only once. The donors were members of the validation cohort comprising over 100 subjects, separate from the approximately 670-subject first cohort. As regards this clone: Its antigen is as yet unknown.

Study-level points and caveats: The study listed roughly 160 cytomegalovirus-associated TCR beta chains. Reports credit the classifier with highly specific, highly sensitive diagnosis of cytomegalovirus status.

The CDR3 is made up of 15 amino acids. Unmatched junction bases numbered 4, after V lost 2 bases and J lost 6 bases. The V gene's germline CDR1 is MNHNY and CDR2 SVGAGI (reference sequence). This chain joins TRBV6-6 and TRBJ2-1, with 10 bases that match TRBD2. The sequence was obtained from a woman aged 30 to 39 in good health and CMV-seronegative. Sequenced: PBMCs. The CDR3 region is CASSYGAGGLNEQFF. DNA for the CDR3: TGTGCCAGCAGTTACGGAGCGGGGGGGCTCAATGAGCAGTTCTTC.